Below, 14 T cell receptor beta chains from the same sample are listed, as sequenced in a study of identical twins. TCRdb ran MiXCR on the 5' RACE reads and lists one entry per CDR3 protein. Of approximately 220,000 distinct CDR3 sequences in the sample, around 8.1% were seen once. These sequences were also reported in another study, on yellow fever vaccine responses in identical twins.

Sequencing was done on a sample of memory (CD45RO+) T cells sorted from blood. The origin of the receptors is a young woman in good health.

Concerning this clonotype: The conserved phenylalanine or tryptophan normally closing the CDR3 is absent here, so this likely arose from a read error. The rearrangement links TRBV20-1 to TRBJ2-3, with 9 bases lining up with TRBD2. The germline gives CDR1 DFQATT, CDR2 SNEGSKA (reference sequence). This CDR3 comprises 15 residues. Trimming at V came to 6 bases and at J to 4 bases, leaving 11 bases not matched to a gene. The DNA of the CDR3 is TGCAGTGCCAAGTTTCTAGCGGGGATCCCAGATACGCAGTATCTT. Translating it yields CSAKFLAGIPDTQYL.

This clonotype was picked up many times. This chain links TRBV6-1 with TRBJ2-3; 13 positions agree with TRBD2. Per germline, CDR1 MNHNS and CDR2 SASEGT. The V gene end was trimmed by 6 bases and the J gene end by 0 bases; junction bases not matched to a gene: 12. This CDR3 is built from 19 residues. The CDR3, as DNA: TGTGCCAGCAGCAAGTCCGGACTAGCGGGGGCCACTAGCACAGATACGCAGTATTTT. Translation gives CASSKSGLAGATSTDTQYF.

The table lists this clonotype with a few counts. The chain joins TRBV20-1 to TRBJ1-4; D remains ambiguous. Trimming removed 2 bases at V and 6 bases at J, with 13 bases between. Per germline, CDR1 DFQATT and CDR2 SNEGSKA (reference sequence). CDR3 size: 14 residues. This CDR3 reads CSARRASSDEKLFF. The CDR3 DNA reads as TGCAGTGCTAGAAGGGCAAGTTCGGATGAAAAACTGTTTTTT.

This clonotype was seen only a few times. The rearrangement links TRBV20-1 to TRBJ2-5; 10 bases agree with TRBD1. Germline CDR1 is DFQATT and CDR2 is SNEGSKA (reference sequence). The CDR3 extends over 14 amino acids. V gave up 7 bases and J gave up 4 bases; unmatched junction bases: 9. CDR3 in DNA: TGCAGTGTTGAACCAGGGACAGGGGCAGAGACCCAGTACTTC. Protein: CSVEPGTGAETQYF.

This clonotype occurred many times. The CDR3 protein is CASSQDGAPHPDTQYF. The CDR3 region has the DNA TGCGCCAGCAGCCAAGACGGGGCCCCCCATCCAGATACGCAGTATTTT. V gene TRBV4-1 combines with J gene TRBJ2-3, with D possibly being TRBD1 or TRBD2 (5 bases each). This CDR3 has 16 amino acids. The germline V gene encodes CDR1 MGHRA and CDR2 YSYEKL. Trimming removed 0 bases at V and 4 bases at J, with 14 bases between.

This clonotype has at least ten counts. V usage is TRBV7-8 and J usage is TRBJ2-3, with D perhaps given as TRBD1 or TRBD2 (6 bases each). The CDR3 totals 14 residues. Germline CDR1 and CDR2: SGHVS and FQNEAQ. Trimming removed 3 bases from V and 2 bases from J, with 9 bases in between. CDR3: CASSLGGHTDTQYF. Here the CDR3 DNA reads TGTGCCAGCAGCTTGGGGGGACACACAGATACGCAGTATTTT.

This clonotype occurred many times. V and J are TRBV4-3 and TRBJ2-3, with TRBD2 identical over 10 bases. CDR3 length: 18 residues. V shed 1 base and J 3 bases; nucleotides not matched to a gene: 10. The V gene's germline CDR1 is LGHNA and CDR2 YSLEER. The CDR3 region has the DNA TGCGCCAGCAGCCAAGGTCCCCTAGCGGGAGATTGGACAGATACGCAGTATTTT. Protein product: CASSQGPLAGDWTDTQYF.

This clonotype was detected ten times or more. The V gene is TRBV12-3 or TRBV12-4, the J gene TRBJ2-3, with D possibly matching TRBD1 (6 bases). Trimming took 6 bases from V and 7 from J, leaving 14 bases between them. The CDR3 sequence is 13 residues long. This CDR3 is CASRSSGVNTQYF. CDR3 DNA: TGTGCCAGCAGATCCTCAGGGGTGAATACGCAGTATTTT.

This clonotype showed up just a few times. The gene calls are TRBV14 and TRBJ2-7, with unresolved D. Germline V gene lookup returns CDR1 SGHDN and CDR2 FVKESK. The CDR3 has 15 amino acids. Trimming took 0 bases from V and 0 from J, leaving 9 bases between them. The CDR3 here is CASSQDHGGSYEQYF. For the CDR3, the DNA is TGTGCCAGCAGCCAAGATCACGGCGGCTCCTACGAGCAGTACTTC.

The table lists this clonotype with many counts. This chain joins TRBV10-2 and TRBJ1-6, with 9 bases aligning to TRBD1. Unmatched junction bases numbered 8, after V lost 2 bases and J lost 6 bases. The CDR3 length is 17 residues. Germline V gene data show CDR1 as WSHSY and CDR2 as SAAADI. CDR3 DNA sequence: TGCGCCAGCAGTGAGCATCTATGGGGACAGGGTAATTCACCCCTCCACTTT. This translates into CASSEHLWGQGNSPLHF.

This rearrangement joins TRBV9 to TRBJ2-5, with D maybe TRBD2 (6 bases). Per germline, CDR1 SGDLS and CDR2 YYNGEE. Trimming removed 1 base at V and 1 base at J, with 14 bases between. There are 16 residues in the CDR3. CDR3 sequence (DNA): TGTGCCAGCAGCGTAAGCCCCGGGGGACTCCAAGAGACCCAGTACTTC. Protein: CASSVSPGGLQETQYF.

The rearrangement joins TRBV6-1 to TRBJ2-7; TRBD1 matches at 7 bases. Germline values: CDR1 MNHNS, CDR2 SASEGT. The CDR3 extends over 13 amino acids. V shed 7 bases, J shed 5 bases, and the junction held 8 bases outside the gene matches. The CDR3 DNA follows: TGTGCCAGCACCCTAACGAGGGGGCACGAGCAGTACTTC. It is translated as CASTLTRGHEQYF.

This clonotype came up a few times. The chain is built from TRBV5-5 and TRBJ2-3; 9 nucleotides line up with TRBD2. J was trimmed by 2 bases and V by 0 bases; bases with no gene match: 7. Germline lookup yields CDR1 SGHKS and CDR2 YYEKEE (reference sequence). The CDR3 spans 17 residues. The CDR3 DNA reads TGTGCCAGCAGCTTGGCAGGAGCGGGAGGTTCCACAGATACGCAGTATTTT. Its translation: CASSLAGAGGSTDTQYF. The full variable domain, rest sourced from reference TRBV5-5 and TRBJ2-3, is DAGVTQSPTHLIKTRGQQVTLRCSPISGHKSVSWYQQVLGQGPQFIFQYYEKEERGRGNFPDRFSARQFPNYSSELNVNALLLGDSALYLCASSLAGAGGSTDTQYFGPGTRLTVL.

At least ten counts were recorded for this clonotype. The chain recombines TRBV11-2 with TRBJ1-6, with 7 bases identical to TRBD1. CDR1 is SGHAT and CDR2 is FQNNGV in the germline V gene. This CDR3 is built from 15 residues. Unmatched junction bases numbered 6, after V lost 0 bases and J lost 10 bases. CDR3 amino acids: CASSLDEGQTSPLHF. The CDR3 DNA reads as TGTGCCAGCAGCTTAGACGAGGGACAGACCTCACCCCTCCACTTT.